This is a list of T cell receptor beta chains from one sample in a study of early stage breast cancer tumors. Only in-frame clones appear in the TCRdb table, and some are missing; sequencing was by immunoSEQ multiplex PCR. This sample has approximately 52,000 clones, with about 80% found just once. Sequencing used blood. These receptors all come from a person aged 45 to 59 with breast cancer. Both conserved end residues are part of each CDR3. A D gene is named only where the DNA matches it firmly. Size is stated for part of the rows, as once, few or many counts, or as a class when the clone is expanded.

J	size	V	D	CDR3	DNA
TRBJ2-7	-	TRBV5-4	TRBD2	CASSFGGRGSYEQYF	TGTGCCAGCAGCTTCGGGGGGAGGGGTTCCTACGAGCAGTACTTC
TRBJ1-2	-	TRBV5-4	-	CASRSGGAYGYTF	TGTGCCAGCAGATCGGGGGGGGCCTATGGCTACACCTTC
TRBJ2-7	few	TRBV2	-	CASSAFWGPYEQYF	TGTGCCAGCAGTGCATTTTGGGGGCCCTACGAGCAGTACTTC
TRBJ1-1	-	TRBV7-9	-	CASSSPNSGNTEAFF	TGTGCCAGCAGCTCCCCCAATTCCGGTAACACTGAAGCTTTCTTT
TRBJ2-7	-	TRBV27	-	CASSRAGLEQYF	TGTGCCAGCAGTAGGGCCGGTCTCGAGCAGTACTTC
TRBJ2-5	-	TRBV18	-	CASSPQETQYF	TGTGCCAGCTCACCACAGGAGACCCAGTACTTC
TRBJ2-1	-	TRBV7-2	-	CASSLWPSDYNEQFF	TGTGCCAGCAGCTTATGGCCCAGCGACTACAATGAGCAGTTCTTC
TRBJ1-4	-	TRBV4-3	TRBD1	CASSQGQGEEKLFF	TGCGCCAGCAGCCAAGGACAGGGGGAAGAAAAACTGTTTTTT
TRBJ2-5	-	TRBV19	TRBD2	CASSLLAGGGETQYF	TGTGCCAGTAGTCTTCTAGCGGGGGGGGGAGAGACCCAGTACTTC
TRBJ2-7	few	TRBV19	TRBD2	CASSSSGGSYEQYF	TGTGCCAGTAGCTCAAGCGGGGGCTCCTACGAGCAGTACTTC
TRBJ1-2	-	TRBV7-2	-	CASHYRNYGYTF	TGTGCCAGCCATTACAGAAACTATGGCTACACCTTC
TRBJ2-7	-	TRBV7-2	TRBD1	CASSPGTAFVSYEQYF	TGTGCCAGCAGCCCGGGGACAGCGTTCGTCTCCTACGAGCAGTACTTC
TRBJ1-5	-	TRBV6-1	-	CASSELGGPVDQPQHF	TGTGCCAGCAGCGAATTAGGGGGACCTGTCGATCAGCCCCAGCATTTT
TRBJ2-7	-	TRBV18	-	CASSPSAGEYEQYF	TGTGCCAGCTCTCCCTCGGCTGGTGAATACGAGCAGTACTTC
TRBJ1-5	few	TRBV19	TRBD1	CASSIGDRTRAQHF	TGTGCCAGTAGTATAGGGGACAGGACTAGGGCACAGCATTTT
TRBJ1-2	-	TRBV28	-	CASSQPPRGKGYTF	TGTGCCAGCAGTCAACCCCCCCGGGGTAAAGGCTACACCTTC
TRBJ2-3	-	TRBV19	TRBD2	CASAREGTDTQYF	TGTGCCAGTGCCCGGGAGGGGACAGATACGCAGTATTTT
TRBJ1-6	-	TRBV28	TRBD1	CASSLYRGGNSPLHF	TGTGCCAGCAGTTTATACAGGGGAGGTAATTCACCCCTCCACTTT
TRBJ1-5	-	TRBV23-1	-	CASSNGNVSNQPQHF	TGCGCCAGCAGTAACGGGAACGTTAGCAATCAGCCCCAGCATTTT
TRBJ1-4	-	TRBV6-1	TRBD1	CASSEQPGQGGEKLFF	TGTGCCAGCAGTGAGCAGCCGGGACAGGGGGGGGAAAAACTGTTTTTT
TRBJ2-2	-	TRBV18	TRBD1	CASSPRSQGARTGELFF	TGTGCCAGCTCACCACGATCCCAGGGGGCGCGGACCGGGGAGCTGTTTTTT
TRBJ1-2	-	TRBV30	-	CAWSILGNYGYTF	TGTGCCTGGAGTATACTGGGAAACTATGGCTACACCTTC
TRBJ1-1	-	TRBV2	-	CASSRGRVEAFF	TGTGCCAGCAGTCGGGGCAGAGTGGAAGCTTTCTTT
TRBJ2-1	-	TRBV5-6	-	CASSFQTGLDEQFF	TGTGCCAGCAGCTTTCAGACAGGCCTCGATGAGCAGTTCTTC
TRBJ1-1	-	TRBV5-1	-	CASSLAGVDLNTEAFF	TGCGCCAGCAGCTTGGCCGGGGTGGACTTAAACACTGAAGCTTTCTTT
TRBJ2-5	-	TRBV23-1	TRBD2	CASPGRQETQYF	TGCGCCAGCCCCGGGAGGCAAGAGACCCAGTACTTC
TRBJ1-5	few	TRBV2	TRBD1	CASSSTGTGSQPQHF	TGTGCCAGCAGCTCAACCGGGACAGGGAGTCAGCCCCAGCATTTT
TRBJ1-2	-	TRBV12-5	TRBD1	CASGAPGQGHYGYTF	TGTGCTAGTGGTGCACCGGGACAGGGCCACTATGGCTACACCTTC
TRBJ2-5	-	TRBV30	-	CAWSLDEETQYF	TGTGCCTGGTCCCTAGACGAAGAGACCCAGTACTTC
TRBJ1-4	-	TRBV29-1	-	CSAGATNEKLFF	TGCAGCGCCGGGGCGACTAATGAAAAACTGTTTTTT
TRBJ1-4	-	TRBV7-9	-	CASSLGGRVGEKLFF	TGTGCCAGCAGCTTAGGAGGCAGGGTCGGTGAAAAACTGTTTTTT
TRBJ1-1	-	TRBV11-2	TRBD1	CASSHLRGAEAFF	TGTGCCAGCAGCCACCTCAGGGGGGCTGAAGCTTTCTTT
TRBJ2-5	-	TRBV5-6	-	CASIYSSDSRRIETQYF	TGTGCCAGCATCTATTCGAGCGACAGTCGACGCATAGAGACCCAGTACTTC
TRBJ1-1	once	TRBV7-9	TRBD1	CASSSRRDRAKNTEAFF	TGTGCCAGCAGCTCCCGCCGGGACAGGGCAAAAAACACTGAAGCTTTCTTT
TRBJ1-5	-	TRBV9	-	CASSVAADSIQPQHF	TGTGCCAGCAGCGTAGCTGCCGACAGTATACAGCCCCAGCATTTT
TRBJ2-1	-	TRBV27	-	CASSLSRPRGYNEQFF	TGTGCCAGCAGTTTATCTAGACCGCGGGGCTACAATGAGCAGTTCTTC
TRBJ1-2	-	TRBV7-9	-	CASSLVTGGGYTF	TGTGCCAGCAGCTTAGTGACTGGCGGTGGCTACACCTTC
TRBJ2-3	-	TRBV7-2	-	CASSLDLASSTDTQYF	TGTGCCAGCAGCTTAGACTTGGCCTCGAGCACAGATACGCAGTATTTT
TRBJ1-3	-	TRBV25-1	TRBD1	CASKATGSSGNTIYF	TGTGCCAGCAAGGCGACAGGGAGCTCTGGAAACACCATATATTTT
TRBJ2-1	-	TRBV27	-	CASSLAAFNEQFF	TGTGCCAGCAGTTTAGCAGCGTTTAATGAGCAGTTCTTC
TRBJ1-5	-	TRBV11-2	-	CASSLDVQPQHF	TGTGCCAGCAGCTTGGACGTTCAGCCCCAGCATTTT
TRBJ1-5	-	TRBV28	-	CASSLAVYSNQPQHF	TGTGCCAGCAGTTTAGCCGTTTATAGCAATCAGCCCCAGCATTTT
TRBJ2-2	few	TRBV11-2	-	CASSLESTGELFF	TGTGCCAGCAGCTTAGAAAGCACCGGGGAGCTGTTTTTT
TRBJ2-7	once	TRBV7-9	TRBD1	CASSLGQGVPYEQYF	TGTGCCAGCAGCTTAGGGCAGGGGGTCCCCTACGAGCAGTACTTC
TRBJ2-7	-	TRBV30	-	CAWSVGSSYEQYF	TGTGCCTGGAGTGTAGGAAGCTCCTACGAGCAGTACTTC
TRBJ1-2	few	TRBV7-2	TRBD1	CASSLARTGYGGYTF	TGTGCCAGCAGCTTAGCCAGGACAGGGTACGGTGGCTACACCTTC
TRBJ2-2	-	TRBV19	TRBD1	CASLSRDRVNTGELFF	TGTGCCAGCCTATCCCGGGACAGGGTTAACACCGGGGAGCTGTTTTTT
TRBJ2-3	-	TRBV28	-	CASSQDPDAADTQYF	TGTGCCAGCAGTCAGGACCCCGATGCGGCAGATACGCAGTATTTT
TRBJ1-5	-	TRBV7-9	TRBD1	CASSPGGQGTRPQHF	TGTGCCAGCAGCCCCGGGGGACAGGGTACAAGGCCCCAGCATTTT
TRBJ2-5	once	TRBV9	TRBD2	CASSVGVGGAKTQYF	TGTGCCAGCAGCGTAGGTGTCGGGGGGGCGAAGACCCAGTACTTC
TRBJ1-2	-	TRBV6-6	-	CASSPRERDGYTF	TGTGCCAGCAGTCCGCGAGAGCGGGATGGCTACACCTTC
TRBJ2-1	-	TRBV9	TRBD2	CASSVTSGGGNEQFF	TGTGCCAGCAGCGTCACTAGCGGGGGAGGTAATGAGCAGTTCTTC
TRBJ2-2	-	TRBV5-1	-	CASSFTGTGELFF	TGCGCCAGCAGCTTTACAGGGACCGGGGAGCTGTTTTTT